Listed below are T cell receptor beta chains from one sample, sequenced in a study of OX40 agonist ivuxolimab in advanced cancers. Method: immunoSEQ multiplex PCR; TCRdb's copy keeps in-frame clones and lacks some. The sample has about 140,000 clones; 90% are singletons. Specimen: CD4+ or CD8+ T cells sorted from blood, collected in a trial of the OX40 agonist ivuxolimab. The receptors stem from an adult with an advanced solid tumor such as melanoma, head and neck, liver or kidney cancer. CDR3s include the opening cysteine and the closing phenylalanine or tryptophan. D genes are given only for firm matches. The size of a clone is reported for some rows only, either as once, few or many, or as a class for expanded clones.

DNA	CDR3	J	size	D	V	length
TGTGCCAGCAGCTTAAGGCAGGGCGGTGAAAAACTGTTTTTT	CASSLRQGGEKLFF	TRBJ1-4	-	-	TRBV7-3	14
TGTGCCAGCAGTTCTACTCGACAGGGGGTGGGCTATGGCTACACCTTC	CASSSTRQGVGYGYTF	TRBJ1-2	-	TRBD1	TRBV6-5	16
TGTGCCATCAGTGAGCCCTATATTCACTACGAGCAGTACTTC	CAISEPYIHYEQYF	TRBJ2-7	-	-	TRBV10-3	14
TGTGCCAGCAGTTTGGTCCGGGACTATGCGGCTGAGCAGTTCTTC	CASSLVRDYAAEQFF	TRBJ2-1	-	TRBD2	TRBV28	15
TGTGCCAGCAGCTTTCAACAGGGGGGGACCTACGAGCAGTACTTC	CASSFQQGGTYEQYF	TRBJ2-7	-	-	TRBV7-6	15
TGCGCCAGCAACTTGGGGACTAGCGGAGAGCAGTACTTC	CASNLGTSGEQYF	TRBJ2-7	-	TRBD2	TRBV5-1	13
TGTGCCTGGAGTACAGGGGGTCGAAACAATGAGCAGTTCTTC	CAWSTGGRNNEQFF	TRBJ2-1	-	TRBD1	TRBV30	14
TGTGCCAGCAGTACGGACAGTCCCGGGGAGCTGTTTTTT	CASSTDSPGELFF	TRBJ2-2	-	-	TRBV6-5	13
TGTGCCAGCAGTTTAAAGACTAGCGGGAGTAGAGATACGCAGTATTTT	CASSLKTSGSRDTQYF	TRBJ2-3	-	TRBD2	TRBV28	16
TGCGCCAGCAGCCCTACCGGGTCCTACGAGCAGTACTTC	CASSPTGSYEQYF	TRBJ2-7	-	-	TRBV5-1	13
TGTGCCAGCAGTTGGGGACACGGCACTGAAGCTTTCTTT	CASSWGHGTEAFF	TRBJ1-1	-	-	TRBV27	13
TGTGCCAGCTCAGTCACCCAGCAGGAAAATCAGCCCCAGCATTTT	CASSVTQQENQPQHF	TRBJ1-5	-	-	TRBV18	15
TGTGCCTCAAGTAAGGCGGCAGGGTGGTACCAAGAGACCCAGTACTTC	CASSKAAGWYQETQYF	TRBJ2-5	few	-	TRBV19	16
TGTGCCAGCAGCCCACAGTCGGACAGGGGGTCCTACGAGCAGTACTTC	CASSPQSDRGSYEQYF	TRBJ2-7	-	TRBD1	TRBV7-2	16
TGTGCCAGCAGTCAGACAGGGGTGGAGAACACTGAAGCTTTCTTT	CASSQTGVENTEAFF	TRBJ1-1	-	TRBD1	TRBV27	15
TGTGCCAGCAGCCTTAGACAGGGGGCTAATATGAACACTGAAGCTTTCTTT	CASSLRQGANMNTEAFF	TRBJ1-1	-	TRBD1	TRBV7-8	17
TGTGCCAGCCCACCAAGTGAGGGGACGGAGACAGATACGCAGTATTTT	CASPPSEGTETDTQYF	TRBJ2-3	-	-	TRBV18	16
TGTGCCAGCAGTTTAACAGGGGGCAAGGTCACCGGGGAGCTGTTTTTT	CASSLTGGKVTGELFF	TRBJ2-2	-	TRBD1	TRBV11-3	16
TGTGCCAGCAGCTTTGGGACGGCTTACGAGCAGTACTTC	CASSFGTAYEQYF	TRBJ2-7	-	-	TRBV5-5	13
TGTGCCAGTAGTTCCCAACCCATAGCGATCCCCTTCAATGAGCAGTTCTTC	CASSSQPIAIPFNEQFF	TRBJ2-1	-	-	TRBV19	17
TGTGCCAGCAGTGGCTTCGGGGGGAGGGAGGAGACCCAGTACTTC	CASSGFGGREETQYF	TRBJ2-5	-	TRBD2	TRBV2	15
TGTGCCAGCAGTTTTAACCCGGGACAGGGCCCCTACGAGCAGTACTTC	CASSFNPGQGPYEQYF	TRBJ2-7	-	TRBD1	TRBV27	16
TGTGCCAGCAGTTACTCTGCGGGAGGAAGCTCCTACGAGCAGTACTTC	CASSYSAGGSSYEQYF	TRBJ2-7	once	TRBD2	TRBV6-5	16
TGCGCCAGCAGCTTAGGGGTGGAAACTGAAGCTTTCTTT	CASSLGVETEAFF	TRBJ1-1	-	-	TRBV5-1	13
TGTGCCAGCAGCTCGAATCCCAACCCCCAGCATTTT	CASSSNPNPQHF	TRBJ1-5	-	-	TRBV7-8	12
TGTGCCAGCAGCTTAGGGGGAGGGGTTAGGGACGAGCAGTACTTC	CASSLGGGVRDEQYF	TRBJ2-7	-	TRBD2	TRBV7-9	15
TGTGCCAGCTCACCACAGCGGGAGTCCTACAATGAGCAGTTCTTC	CASSPQRESYNEQFF	TRBJ2-1	-	TRBD2	TRBV18	15
TGTGCCAGCAGTTCTGGACTAGGGGGCGAGCAGTACTTC	CASSSGLGGEQYF	TRBJ2-7	few	-	TRBV27	13
TGTGCCAGCAGCTGGGGGCTAGCGGTCAATGAGCAGTTCTTC	CASSWGLAVNEQFF	TRBJ2-1	-	-	TRBV28	14
TGTGCCAGTAGCCCATCGGTAGACCGAGAGACCCAGTACTTC	CASSPSVDRETQYF	TRBJ2-5	-	-	TRBV19	14
TGTGCCAGCATCCCTAGTAAGCTCTTCTATGGCTACACCTTC	CASIPSKLFYGYTF	TRBJ1-2	-	-	TRBV6-1	14
TGCGCCAGCAGCTCAGGTGAGCTAGCGGGTAGCAATGAGCAGTTCTTC	CASSSGELAGSNEQFF	TRBJ2-1	-	TRBD2	TRBV5-1	16
TGTGCCAGCAGCTCCCCCGGCTTCTTCAACTATGGCTACACCTTC	CASSSPGFFNYGYTF	TRBJ1-2	-	-	TRBV7-2	15
TGCGCCAGCAGTTCTACTAGCGGGAGAATTAATGAGCAGTTCTTC	CASSSTSGRINEQFF	TRBJ2-1	-	TRBD2	TRBV5-1	15